These 22 T cell receptor beta chains were all obtained from the same sample, sequenced in a study of blood T cell repertoires in COVID-19. Generated by immunoSEQ multiplex PCR, the TCRdb table keeps only in-frame clones and is missing some. The sample includes hundreds of thousands of clones, 85% to 90% of them seen just once. Sequencing was carried out using PBMCs or T cells enriched from blood (not recorded which). These receptors all come from a woman in her fifties or sixties who had recovered from COVID-19.

This chain uses TRBV6-5 with TRBJ2-1; 11 nucleotides match TRBD2. V dropped 6 bases and J dropped 6; count of bases not matched to a gene: 4. The germline V gene encodes CDR1 MNHEY and CDR2 SVGAGI. The CDR3 consists of 14 residues. CDR3 sequence: CASSILAGVNEQFF. CDR3 DNA: TGTGCCAGCAGCATACTAGCGGGAGTCAATGAGCAGTTCTTC.

The rearrangement joins TRBV5-1 to TRBJ2-7; 12 bases agree with TRBD2. The CDR3 consists of 16 residues. Germline CDR1 and CDR2: SGHRS and YFSETQ. V lost 4 bases and J lost 4; bases outside the gene matches: 9. The DNA for the CDR3 is TGCGCCAGCAGCCATGGACTAGCGGGACCACCTTACGAGCAGTACTTC. Protein sequence: CASSHGLAGPPYEQYF.

The chain joins TRBV3-1 (or the pseudogene TRBV3-2) to TRBJ2-3; TRBD2 matches at 8 bases. The CDR3 is 15 residues long. Germline values: CDR1 LGHDT, CDR2 YNNKEL (reference sequence). With 7 bases clipped from V and 4 bases from J, the junction kept 10 bases outside the gene matches. The CDR3 region has the DNA TGTGCCAGCACCCGGGGAGCGGGAGATCCAGATACGCAGTATTTT. This sequence encodes CASTRGAGDPDTQYF.

This chain connects TRBV2 to TRBJ2-1; D unresolved. The germline gives CDR1 SNHLY, CDR2 FYNNEI. The CDR3 length is 14 residues. Trimming shortened V by 5 bases and J by 8 bases, and 16 bases separated the two germline ends. For the CDR3, the DNA is TGTGCCAGCAGTCTGGATCAGAGGCGCGATGAGCAGTTCTTC. It encodes CASSLDQRRDEQFF.

This chain joins TRBV7-6 and TRBJ2-1, with 8 bases fitting TRBD2. Trimming at V came to 4 bases and at J to 0 bases, leaving 5 bases not matched to a gene. Per germline, CDR1 SGHVS and CDR2 FNYEAQ. This CDR3 contains 16 residues. CDR3 region: CASSSKREPSYNEQFF. The CDR3 coding sequence is TGTGCCAGCAGCTCGAAGCGGGAGCCCTCCTACAATGAGCAGTTCTTC. The variable domain in full, with the rest retrieved from reference TRBV7-6 and TRBJ2-1, is GAGVSQSPRYKVTKRGQDVALRCDPISGHVSLYWYRQALGQGPEFLTYFNYEAQQDKSGLPNDRFSAERPEGSISTLTIQRTEQRDSAMYRCASSSKREPSYNEQFFGPGTRLTVL.

The V and J genes are TRBV7-9 and TRBJ2-7, with a weak D call TRBD1 (6 bases). The CDR3 spans 13 residues. Trimming cost V 1 base and J 8 bases, with 12 bases left between them. From germline, CDR1 is SEHNR and CDR2 FQNEAQ (reference sequence). The CDR3 region is CASSLEGRGKQYF. CDR3 in DNA: TGTGCCAGCAGCTTAGAAGGCAGGGGAAAGCAGTACTTC.

This sequence joins TRBV28 and TRBJ2-5, with 7 bases fitting TRBD2. The CDR3 consists of 16 residues. Unmatched junction bases numbered 10, after V lost 5 bases and J lost 1 base. Germline CDR1 is MDHEN and CDR2 is SYDVKM. CDR3 protein: CASSTTREAPQETQYF. CDR3 nucleotide sequence: TGTGCCAGCAGTACGACACGGGAGGCCCCCCAAGAGACCCAGTACTTC. The full variable domain, its missing parts supplied by reference TRBV28 and TRBJ2-5, is DVKVTQSSRYLVKRTGEKVFLECVQDMDHENMFWYRQDPGLGLRLIYFSYDVKMKEKGDIPEGYSVSREKKERFSLILESASTNQTSMYLCASSTTREAPQETQYFGPGTRLLVL.

This clone appeared many times. The chain recombines TRBV15 with TRBJ1-1; a weak D match, TRBD1 (5 bases). The CDR3 spans 15 residues. Trimming pared 0 bases from V and 6 bases from J, leaving 14 bases between. Germline-derived CDR1 and CDR2 are LNHNV and YYDKDF (reference sequence). The DNA of the CDR3 is TGTGCCACCAGCAGAGATTACGCAGGGTCCCCTGAAGCTTTCTTT. Translated, it gives CATSRDYAGSPEAFF.

Notes on this clone: The sample contains more than one DNA sequence encoding this CDR3. This rearrangement joins TRBV28 to TRBJ1-1, with 9 positions matching TRBD1. J gave up 0 bases and V 6 bases, and 2 bases lay outside the gene matches. Germline V lookup: CDR1 MDHEN, CDR2 SYDVKM. The CDR3 has 14 amino acids. The CDR3 DNA is TGTGCCAGCAGGGACAGGGGAATGAACACTGAAGCTTTCTTT. It yields the protein CASRDRGMNTEAFF.

The chain employs TRBV7-3 and TRBJ2-7; TRBD2 aligns across 10 bases. The trim removed 3 bases at V and 7 bases at J, leaving 9 bases unmatched. The length of the CDR3 is 15 residues. Germline V gene sequence: CDR1 SGHTA, CDR2 FQGTGA. CDR3 sequence reads: CASSFQGLAGEEQYF. The CDR3 region has the DNA TGTGCCAGCAGCTTTCAAGGGCTAGCGGGAGAAGAGCAGTACTTC.

This clone was seen only once. The gene calls are TRBV11-2 and TRBJ2-7; 9 bases agree with TRBD2. There are 17 residues in the CDR3. V lost 0 bases, J lost 6 bases, and 12 bases stayed unmatched. Germline CDR1 and CDR2: SGHAT and FQNNGV. This chain's CDR3 is CASSLDLAGGPFSEQYF. CDR3 nucleotides: TGTGCCAGCAGCTTAGATCTGGCGGGAGGGCCATTTAGCGAGCAGTACTTC.

V is TRBV6-2 or TRBV6-3 and J is TRBJ2-1; 8 positions match TRBD2. V lost 6 bases to trimming and J lost 7 bases; unmatched junction nucleotides: 17. This CDR3 has 17 residues. The germline gives CDR1 MNHEY, CDR2 SVGEGT. CDR3 DNA: TGTGCCAGCAGCACTTACACGGCTAGCGGGTGGGCGAATGAGCAGTTCTTC. Its protein product is CASSTYTASGWANEQFF.

This clone was detected only once. This chain connects TRBV19 to TRBJ1-5, with 8 bases that match TRBD1. V dropped 5 bases and J dropped 7; count of bases not matched to a gene: 7. This CDR3 has 14 amino acids. The V gene's germline CDR1 is LNHDA and CDR2 SQIVND (reference sequence). The CDR3 spells CASSVTGDGQPQHF. In nucleotides, the CDR3 is TGTGCCAGTAGTGTGACAGGGGACGGGCAGCCCCAGCATTTT.

This sequence joins TRBV18 and TRBJ2-1, with 7 positions matching TRBD2. V lost 4 bases, J lost 10 bases, and 7 bases stayed unmatched. CDR1 is KGHSH and CDR2 is LQKENI in the germline V gene. CDR3 length equals 13 residues. CDR3 DNA: TGTGCCAGCTCACTAGGACTAGGAGGCGAGCAGTTCTTC. Translating gives CASSLGLGGEQFF.

Details on this clone: Other nucleotide sequences from this sample produce the same CDR3. The V and J genes are TRBV19 and TRBJ1-2, with TRBD1 matching over 9 bases. The CDR3 extends over 14 amino acids. Germline trimming cut 6 bases from V and 5 bases from J; bases unmatched to any gene: 7. Germline V gene lookup returns CDR1 LNHDA and CDR2 SQIVND (reference sequence). The CDR3 sequence: CASSRDRGIYGYTF. CDR3 DNA: TGTGCCAGTAGCCGAGACAGGGGGATATATGGCTACACCTTC.

V is TRBV10-1 and J is TRBJ2-7; 9 bases fit TRBD1. CDR1 is WNHNN and CDR2 is SYGVQD in the germline V gene (reference sequence). The V and J ends lost 5 bases and 3 bases, in that order; junction bases with no gene match: 2. The length of the CDR3 is 13 residues. CDR3 bases: TGCGCCAGCAGTAACAGGGGGCGCTACGAGCAGTACTTC. Its translation is CASSNRGRYEQYF.

This rearrangement joins TRBV21-1 to TRBJ1-1; the table gives TRBD1 as D, unverified against the DNA. TRBV21-1 is tagged as a pseudogene. The CDR3 loop spans 16 amino acids. Written as DNA, the CDR3 is TGTGCCAGCAGCAAAGCCAAAGGGGGACTGAACACTGAAGCTTTCTTT. Residues: CASSKAKGGLNTEAFF.

CDR3 region: CASSLDRDQPQHF. The CDR3 nucleotides are TGTGCCAGCTCACTCGACAGGGATCAGCCCCAGCATTTT. J is TRBJ1-5 and V is TRBV18, with 7 bases fitting TRBD1. J gave up 5 bases and V 4 bases, and 2 bases lay outside the gene matches. The CDR3 contains 13 residues. In germline, CDR1 is KGHSH, CDR2 LQKENI.

The CDR3 reads CASSPGRGANVLTF. Here the CDR3 DNA reads TGTGCCAGCTCACCAGGGCGTGGGGCCAACGTCCTGACTTTC. The chain couples TRBV18 to TRBJ2-6; D not resolved. Germline V gene sequence: CDR1 KGHSH, CDR2 LQKENI. V lost 2 bases, J lost 3 bases, and 5 bases lay in between. The CDR3 extends over 14 amino acids.

The V gene is TRBV3-1 (or the pseudogene TRBV3-2), the J gene TRBJ2-2; 7 bases are a match to TRBD2. The CDR3 totals 13 residues. The germline gives CDR1 LGHDT, CDR2 YNNKEL (reference sequence). The junction had 4 bases not matched to a gene; V was cut back by 4 bases and J by 8 bases. CDR3 sequence: CASSLTSAGELFF. CDR3 DNA: TGTGCCAGCAGCCTTACTAGCGCAGGGGAGCTGTTTTTT.

The chain uses TRBV2 and TRBJ1-2, with 10 bases that match TRBD1. The germline CDR1 and CDR2 sequences are SNHLY and FYNNEI. The V and J ends lost 1 base and 8 bases, in that order; junction bases with no gene match: 4. The CDR3 consists of 14 residues. The CDR3 spells CASSEGTGGMGYTF. The CDR3 DNA is TGTGCCAGCAGTGAAGGGACAGGGGGAATGGGCTACACCTTC.

CDR3 loop: CASRDRATRGAFF. DNA of the CDR3: TGTGCCAGCCGGGACAGGGCAACTCGGGGAGCTTTCTTT. V gene TRBV25-1 combines with J gene TRBJ1-1; TRBD1 matches at 9 bases. V shed 8 bases, J shed 10 bases, and the junction held 11 bases outside the gene matches. CDR3 size: 13 residues. Germline V gene data show CDR1 as MGHDK and CDR2 as SYGVNS.